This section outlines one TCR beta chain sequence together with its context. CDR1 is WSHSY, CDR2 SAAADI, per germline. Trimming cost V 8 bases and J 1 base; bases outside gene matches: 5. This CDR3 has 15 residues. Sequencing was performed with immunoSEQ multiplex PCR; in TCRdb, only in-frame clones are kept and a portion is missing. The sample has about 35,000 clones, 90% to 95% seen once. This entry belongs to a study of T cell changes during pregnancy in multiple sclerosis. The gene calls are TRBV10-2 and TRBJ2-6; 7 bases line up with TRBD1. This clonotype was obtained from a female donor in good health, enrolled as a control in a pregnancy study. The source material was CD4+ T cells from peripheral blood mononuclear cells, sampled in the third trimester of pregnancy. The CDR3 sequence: CASASGGSGANVLTF. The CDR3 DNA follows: TGCGCCAGCGCATCAGGGGGATCTGGGGCCAACGTCCTGACTTTC.